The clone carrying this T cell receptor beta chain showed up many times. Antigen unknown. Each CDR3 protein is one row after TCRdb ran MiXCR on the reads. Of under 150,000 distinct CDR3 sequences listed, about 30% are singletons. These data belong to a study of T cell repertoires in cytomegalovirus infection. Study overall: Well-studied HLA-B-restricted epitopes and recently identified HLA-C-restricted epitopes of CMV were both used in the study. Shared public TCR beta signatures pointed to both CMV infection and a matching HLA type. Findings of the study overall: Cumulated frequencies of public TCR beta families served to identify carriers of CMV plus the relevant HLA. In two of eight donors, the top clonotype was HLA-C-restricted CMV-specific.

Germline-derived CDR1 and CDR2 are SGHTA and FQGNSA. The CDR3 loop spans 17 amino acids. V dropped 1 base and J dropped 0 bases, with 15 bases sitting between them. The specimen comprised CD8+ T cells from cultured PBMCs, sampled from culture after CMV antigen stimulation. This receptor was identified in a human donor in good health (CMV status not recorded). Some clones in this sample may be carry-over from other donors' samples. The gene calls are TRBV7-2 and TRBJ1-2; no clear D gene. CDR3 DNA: TGTGCCAGCAGCTTAGAGTTCAGCACCCTCTCTAACTATGGCTACACCTTC. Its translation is CASSLEFSTLSNYGYTF.